What follows are 28 T cell receptor beta chains derived from one specimen sequenced in a study of T cell repertoires in cytomegalovirus infection. TCRdb reprocessed the reads via MiXCR and lists one record per CDR3 protein. The sample contains hundreds of thousands of distinct CDR3 sequences, less than 25% of which appear only once. What was sequenced was CD8+ T cells from PBMCs. These receptor sequences come from a human donor in good health (CMV status not recorded). Some clones in this sample may be carry-over from other donors' samples.

This chain links TRBV4-2 with TRBJ2-7, with 7 bases identical to TRBD2. The V segment lost 2 bases and the J segment 9 bases; nucleotides outside the gene matches: 13. The CDR3 has 15 amino acids. Per the germline V gene, CDR1 is LGHNA and CDR2 is YNFKEQ. The CDR3 DNA reads TGTGCCAGCAGCCAAAGGGGCGGGGGTGTCGGGGGGCAGTACTTC. Protein product: CASSQRGGGVGGQYF.

This clonotype appeared many times. V gene TRBV7-6 combines with J gene TRBJ2-5; 7 bases map to TRBD2. Trimming took 3 bases from V and 4 from J; bases not matched to a gene: 14. Germline V gene data show CDR1 as SGHVS and CDR2 as FNYEAQ. The CDR3 loop spans 17 amino acids. CDR3 bases: TGTGCCAGCAGCTTCAGCAGCCCCGGGACTAACCGAGAGACCCAGTACTTC. Protein: CASSFSSPGTNRETQYF.

The rearrangement joins TRBV12-3 or TRBV12-4 to TRBJ1-5; 10 bases align to TRBD1. This CDR3 is 16 amino acids long. V trimming: 6 bases; J trimming: 3 bases; junction bases outside the gene matches: 8. CDR3 amino acids: CASSPLGQGSNQPQHF. CDR3 nucleotide sequence: TGTGCCAGCAGCCCCTTGGGACAGGGGTCCAATCAGCCCCAGCATTTT.

In this sample, this clonotype turned up a few times. The CDR3 region has the DNA TGTGCCAGCAGCGTAGCTAGGGCCTCGGACAGGGACACCTACGAGCAGTACTTC. Protein: CASSVARASDRDTYEQYF. The J gene is TRBJ2-7, the V gene TRBV9; 8 bases map to TRBD1. The CDR3 extends over 18 amino acids. Germline values: CDR1 SGDLS, CDR2 YYNGEE. Trimming took 0 bases from V and 2 from J; bases not matched to a gene: 13.

J is TRBJ2-2 and V is TRBV2; 7 nucleotides line up with TRBD1. This CDR3 has 18 amino acids. J lost 4 bases, V lost 0 bases, and 11 bases had no gene match. CDR1 is SNHLY and CDR2 is FYNNEI in the germline V gene. The CDR3 sequence is CASSEAMTGHGRTGELFF. CDR3 nucleotide sequence: TGTGCCAGCAGTGAAGCAATGACAGGGCATGGTCGCACCGGGGAGCTGTTTTTT.

In DNA, the CDR3 is TGTGCCAGCAGTTTACATATCTATAGCAATCAGCCCCAGCATTTT. This translates into CASSLHIYSNQPQHF. The gene calls are TRBV27 and TRBJ1-5; D gene unclear. The CDR3 has 15 residues. In germline, CDR1 is MNHEY, CDR2 SMNVEV (reference sequence). Trimming took 2 bases from V and 0 from J, leaving 8 bases between them.

The V gene is TRBV7-9, the J gene TRBJ1-2, with 7 bases matching TRBD1. CDR1 and CDR2 (germline): SEHNR, FQNEAQ (reference sequence). V dropped 1 base and J dropped 10; count of bases not matched to a gene: 3. The CDR3 is 12 residues long. The CDR3 sequence: CASSLGTGDYTF. CDR3 DNA: TGTGCCAGCAGCTTAGGGACAGGAGACTACACCTTC.

Notes on this clonotype: This clone may be a read error of a much larger clone one base away. The chain couples TRBV12-3 or TRBV12-4 to TRBJ2-3; D is perhaps TRBD1 or TRBD2 (6 bases each). This CDR3 comprises 15 residues. The CDR3 DNA sequence: TGTGCCAGCAGTATCCCCGGGGGCAGCACAGGTACGCAGTATTTT. It yields the protein CASSIPGGSTGTQYF.

This clonotype was observed a few times. The gene calls are TRBV20-1 and TRBJ2-5; D perhaps matches TRBD1 (6 bases). Looked up from germline, CDR1 is DFQATT and CDR2 is SNEGSKA (reference sequence). CDR3 length: 12 amino acids. V lost 7 bases and J lost 5, with 14 bases in between. The CDR3 sequence: CSEREGDETQYF. The CDR3 DNA follows: TGCAGTGAGAGAGAGGGGGACGAGACCCAGTACTTC.

The chain joins TRBV6-2 or TRBV6-3 to TRBJ2-5; D gene uncertain. In germline, CDR1 is MNHEY, CDR2 SVGEGT. The CDR3 sequence is 13 residues long. The V end lost 6 bases, the J end lost 8 bases, and 16 bases lay between the germline ends. The CDR3 spells CASRAALLLTQYF. CDR3 nucleotide sequence: TGTGCCAGCAGGGCAGCTCTACTCTTAACCCAGTACTTC.

Worth noting for this clonotype: It may be a read error: a sequence one base away is much more abundant. The rearrangement links TRBV2 to TRBJ2-7, with TRBD2 matching over 9 bases. The V segment lost 10 bases and the J segment 1 base; nucleotides outside the gene matches: 11. Germline V gene sequence: CDR1 SNHLY, CDR2 FYNNEI. This CDR3 spans 15 amino acids. CDR3 loop: CANSPGTSPSYEQYF. CDR3 DNA: TGTGCCAACAGCCCCGGGACTAGCCCTTCCTACGAGCAGTACTTC.

CDR3 sequence: CASSLGGLRSYNSPLHF. In DNA form, the CDR3 reads TGTGCCAGCAGTTTGGGCGGGCTCCGCTCCTATAATTCACCCCTCCACTTT. The chain carries TRBV12-3 or TRBV12-4 and TRBJ1-6; no clear D. The V and J ends lost 3 bases and 0 bases respectively, with 12 bases between them. This CDR3 spans 17 amino acids.

J is TRBJ2-3 and V is TRBV10-3; the D gene is possibly TRBD1 (5 bases). Germline V gene data show CDR1 as ENHRY and CDR2 as SYGVKD. The CDR3 sequence is 17 residues long. The V gene lost 6 bases and the J gene lost 0 bases, with 19 bases spanning the gap. The CDR3 sequence: CAIREMMTASSTDTQYF. The CDR3 DNA follows: TGTGCCATCAGAGAGATGATGACAGCCTCTAGCACAGATACGCAGTATTTT.

This clonotype was counted ten times or more. The rearrangement joins TRBV6-2 or TRBV6-3 to TRBJ1-5; D gene uncertain. Deletions cut 0 bases from V and 10 bases from J, with 16 bases between. This CDR3 contains 15 residues. Germline CDR1 reads MNHEY; CDR2 reads SVGEGT. CDR3 protein: CASSYSSPPTRPQHF. CDR3 in DNA: TGTGCCAGCAGTTACTCAAGTCCACCCACCCGACCCCAGCATTTT.

This clonotype was observed at least ten times. The rearrangement links TRBV7-6 to TRBJ2-1, with a tentative D call TRBD2 (5 bases). V dropped 1 base and J dropped 1 base, with 11 bases sitting between them. This CDR3 is 16 amino acids long. The germline V gene encodes CDR1 SGHVS and CDR2 FNYEAQ. In DNA, the CDR3 is TGTGCCAGCAGCTTAGTAGGGAGCCGGTCCTACAATGAGCAGTTCTTC. It encodes CASSLVGSRSYNEQFF.

Only a few counts were recorded for this clonotype. The rearrangement joins TRBV19 to TRBJ2-1, with D possibly being TRBD1 or TRBD2 (5 bases each). Germline assignment: CDR1 LNHDA and CDR2 SQIVND (reference sequence). The CDR3 spans 16 residues. Trimming pared 3 bases from V and 0 bases from J, leaving 12 bases between. CDR3 region: CASSMSSGSSYNEQFF. The CDR3 region has the DNA TGTGCCAGTAGTATGTCGTCAGGGAGCTCCTACAATGAGCAGTTCTTC.

The chain uses TRBV9 and TRBJ2-1; 7 bases are shared with TRBD2. V shed 3 bases, J shed 4 bases, and the junction held 4 bases outside the gene matches. Germline loops: CDR1 SGDLS, CDR2 YYNGEE. The CDR3 sequence is 14 residues long. In DNA form, the CDR3 reads TGTGCCAGCAGCGGGGGGGGTTATTACAATGAGCAGTTCTTC. It translates to CASSGGGYYNEQFF.

Turning to this clonotype: It may be a read error: a sequence one base away is much more abundant. V and J are TRBV5-5 and TRBJ2-7; 8 positions agree with TRBD1. The CDR3 is 15 amino acids. Germline assignment: CDR1 SGHKS and CDR2 YYEKEE (reference sequence). The CDR3 loop reads CTSSPWTGSVNEQYF. The DNA for the CDR3 is TGTACCAGCAGCCCATGGACAGGGAGTGTGAACGAGCAGTACTTC.

A few counts support this clonotype. The chain's CDR3 is CASSFSPDRGPQFF. CDR3 nucleotides: TGTGCCAGCAGTTTTTCCCCCGACAGGGGGCCCCAGTTCTTC. J is TRBJ2-1 and V is TRBV27, with 10 bases fitting TRBD1. Per germline, CDR1 MNHEY and CDR2 SMNVEV (reference sequence). CDR3 length: 14 amino acids. V shed 3 bases, J shed 13 bases, and the junction held 9 bases outside the gene matches.

V is TRBV28 and J is TRBJ2-2; 7 bases match TRBD1. V shed 3 bases and J 7 bases; nucleotides not matched to a gene: 5. This CDR3 is built from 14 residues. Germline CDR1 and CDR2: MDHEN and SYDVKM. The CDR3: CASSFRQGDGELFF. The CDR3, as DNA: TGTGCCAGCAGTTTCCGACAGGGAGACGGGGAGCTGTTTTTT. The full variable domain, completed using reference TRBV28 and TRBJ2-2, is DVKVTQSSRYLVKRTGEKVFLECVQDMDHENMFWYRQDPGLGLRLIYFSYDVKMKEKGDIPEGYSVSREKKERFSLILESASTNQTSMYLCASSFRQGDGELFFGEGSRLTVL.

The chain recombines TRBV6-2 or TRBV6-3 with TRBJ2-7; D remains ambiguous. V gave up 2 bases and J gave up 0 bases, with 11 bases separating them. Per germline, CDR1 MNHEY and CDR2 SVGEGT. CDR3 size: 15 residues. Here the CDR3 reads CASSYDPGSSYEQYV. CDR3 sequence (DNA): TGTGCCAGCAGTTACGACCCTGGAAGCTCCTACGAGCAGTACGTC.

This chain links TRBV29-1 with TRBJ1-3; the D gene is possibly TRBD1 (5 bases). With 7 bases removed from V and 2 bases from J, the gap between germline ends came to 15 bases. The CDR3 runs 14 residues. Germline lookup yields CDR1 SQVTM and CDR2 ANQGSEA. This CDR3 is CSARQSNTGNTIYF. The CDR3 region has the DNA TGCAGCGCCAGACAGTCGAACACTGGAAACACCATATATTTT.

As concerns this clonotype: This likely comes from a read error, as the CDR3 has no conserved phenylalanine or tryptophan at its end. In nucleotides, the CDR3 is TGTGCCAGCAGCCCCTACCACAGGGACGGGGGATCACCCCTCCACTCT. Amino acids: CASSPYHRDGGSPLHS. The chain is built from TRBV11-2 and TRBJ1-6, with TRBD1 as a possible D gene (6 bases). The germline gives CDR1 SGHAT, CDR2 FQNNGV. This CDR3 contains 16 residues. V lost 5 bases, J lost 10 bases, and 21 bases lay in between.

This clonotype was seen ten or more times. Here the CDR3 DNA reads TGTGCCAGCAGCTTAGTTGGTCCTACCGGGGAGCTGTTTTTT. It specifies CASSLVGPTGELFF. The rearrangement joins TRBV7-2 to TRBJ2-2; no firm D call. Trimming shortened V by 1 base and J by 5 bases, and 8 bases separated the two germline ends. This CDR3 has 14 amino acids. CDR1 SGHTA and CDR2 FQGNSA come from the germline V gene.

Here the CDR3 reads CSVDGTSRGNYGYTF. The CDR3 DNA follows: TGCAGCGTGGACGGGACATCCCGAGGAAACTATGGCTACACCTTC. The chain combines TRBV29-1 with TRBJ1-2; tentatively, D is TRBD1 (6 bases). Germline CDR1 SQVTM, CDR2 ANQGSEA. Trimming cost V 6 bases and J 2 bases, with 19 bases left between them. The CDR3 consists of 15 residues.

This chain uses TRBV6-6 with TRBJ1-4; no clear D. The germline gives CDR1 MNHNY, CDR2 SVGAGI (reference sequence). Trimming cost V 2 bases and J 8 bases, with 9 bases left between them. The CDR3 has 13 amino acids. Here the CDR3 DNA reads TGTGCCAGCAGTTACCAGTTTGAGGAAAAACTGTTTTTT. The encoded protein is CASSYQFEEKLFF.

This clonotype was detected many times. The chain recombines TRBV12-5 with TRBJ1-5, with 8 bases matching TRBD1. The CDR3 is 15 residues long. V lost 5 bases to trimming and J lost 6 bases; unmatched junction nucleotides: 9. CDR1 and CDR2 from the germline V gene are LGHNT and FRNRAP. The CDR3 sequence is CASGLDRGRGQPQHF. In DNA, the CDR3 is TGTGCTAGTGGTCTTGACAGGGGTAGGGGTCAGCCCCAGCATTTT.

This clonotype was seen at least ten times. The rearrangement links TRBV11-3 to TRBJ2-1; 8 bases match TRBD1. The V and J ends lost 5 bases and 9 bases, in that order; junction bases with no gene match: 15. CDR3 size: 16 residues. In germline, CDR1 is SGHNT, CDR2 YENEEA. The CDR3 bases are TGTGCCAGCAGCCTTCTGACAGGGGCCCTGAGAGGTGAGCAGTTCTTC. It encodes CASSLLTGALRGEQFF. The full variable domain, in which reference TRBV11-3 and TRBJ2-1 provide the parts outside the CDR3, is EAGVVQSPRYKIIEKKQPVAFWCNPISGHNTLYWYLQNLGQGPELLIRYENEEAVDDSQLPKDRFSAERLKGVDSTLKIQPAELGDSAVYLCASSLLTGALRGEQFFGPGTRLTVL.